This T cell receptor (beta chain) was profiled in a study of spatial heterogeneity in lung cancer. Turning to the study itself: In tumor regions TCR transcript counts correlated strongly with a matched bulk RNA-seq T cell module score.

This clonotype was recorded at least ten times. Its antigen is unidentified. The library was prepared for alpha chains; this beta chain is a stray read, so its frequency means little. The study tagged each TCR cDNA molecule with a unique molecular identifier. MiXCR, applied by TCRdb to the 5' RACE reads, yields one record per CDR3 protein. Of 10,000 to 11,000 distinct CDR3 sequences listed, around 8.3% are singletons. Indicated time point: sample taken at primary tumor resection. The input material, whole RNA from tumor, nontumor lung or frozen PBMC, was sequenced unsorted. Notes on the study in general: One measure, the expanded intratumoral alpha and beta TCR count, tracked tumor mutation counts.

CDR3 length: 16 residues. V lost 3 bases and J lost 0, with 12 bases in between. Sequences were derived from lung tumor tissue, sampled at surgery. The receptor was derived from a female donor with early-stage non-small cell lung cancer. This chain links TRBV12-3 or TRBV12-4 with TRBJ2-4; weak D call: TRBD2 (6 bases). The CDR3 sequence: CASSFRAGLAKNIQYF. The CDR3 nucleotides read TGTGCCAGCAGTTTTCGAGCGGGCCTAGCCAAAAACATTCAGTACTTC.